The T cell receptor (beta chain) under discussion was sequenced for a study of monozygotic twins with inflammatory bowel disease. General observations from the study: Other individuals had fewer clonotypes in common with IBD patients than with healthy twins, especially with disease activity.

Each donor had 2.5 to 3 ml of blood drawn. Per-sample cDNA came from eight separate reactions. Each UMI, carrying a 6-nucleotide sample barcode, came from template switching. TCRdb reprocessed the 5' RACE reads, keeping one entry per CDR3 protein, no DNA. In all, the sample yields 150,000 or so distinct CDR3 sequences. CDR1 is MDHEN, CDR2 SYDVKM, per germline. The CDR3 is made up of 18 amino acids. On this clonotype: The antigen is unknown.

This sequence originates from a human donor with ulcerative colitis or Crohn's disease, or a healthy co-twin of an affected twin (not recorded which). The chain is built from TRBV28 and TRBJ2-1; checking the TCRdb D call of TRBD2 is not possible without DNA. Sequenced: blood. This CDR3 reads CASSFLALRDSSYNEQFF.